This T cell receptor beta chain is drawn from a study of blood T cell repertoires in COVID-19. As for the study in general: Acute-phase and convalescent COVID-19 samples originated in the United States, Italy and Spain. The cDNA or gDNA used as material had been derived from T cells, B-cell-depleted T cells, or PBMCs.

Germline V gene data show CDR1 as MNHEY and CDR2 as SVGAGI. The CDR3 covers 15 residues. Deletions cut 4 bases from V and 4 bases from J, with 13 bases between. In the original processing: Amplified reference gene primers provided the basis for estimating nucleated cell counts. Generated by immunoSEQ multiplex PCR, the TCRdb table keeps only in-frame clones and is missing some. That table supplies the V and J calls and clone size; D and trimming were determined from the DNA. This table holds around 250,000 clones, 82% found once. What was sequenced was peripheral blood. The chain employs TRBV6-5 and TRBJ1-4; D possibly corresponds to TRBD1 (5 bases). This clonotype was obtained from a woman between 18 and 29 years old with acute or convalescent COVID-19. The CDR3 spells CASSFSGNYNEKLFF. DNA of the CDR3: TGTGCCAGCAGTTTTTCAGGGAACTATAATGAAAAACTGTTTTTT.